These T cell receptor beta chains were read from a single sample in a study of T cell repertoires in cytomegalovirus infection. TCRdb called the reads again in MiXCR, with one record for every CDR3 protein. The table includes 55,000 to 70,000 distinct CDR3 sequences, around 34% detected once. Their antigens are not known. The sample consisted of PBMCs, sequenced either directly or after in vitro stimulation (not recorded which). The receptors were sampled from a human donor in good health (CMV status not recorded). Some clones in this sample may be carry-over from other donors' samples. The CDR3 runs from the conserved cysteine through the conserved F or W. The D gene is left open where the match is weak. Only part of the rows carry a size: once, few, many, or a class if the clone is expanded.

d_call j_call clone_size v_call cdr3_aa cdr3_nt
. TRBJ2-3 few TRBV7-6 CASSPTGMVDTQYF TGTGCCAGCAGCCCTACAGGGATGGTAGATACGCAGTATTTT
. TRBJ2-2 . TRBV5-6 CASSLVAYHPSNTGELFF TGTGCCAGCAGCTTGGTAGCGTATCACCCTTCGAACACCGGGGAGCTGTTTTTT
TRBD1 TRBJ2-3 few TRBV12-3/TRBV12-4 CASSRRDRATTDTQYF TGTGCCAGCAGCCGCCGGGACAGGGCGACCACAGATACGCAGTATTTT
. TRBJ2-2 . TRBV7-2 CASSLWMGNTGELFF TGTGCCAGCAGCTTATGGATGGGGAACACCGGGGAGCTGTTTTTT
TRBD2 TRBJ2-7 . TRBV4-3 CASSQDWLAGNEQYF TGCGCCAGCAGCCAAGATTGGCTAGCGGGAAACGAGCAGTACTTC
TRBD1 TRBJ1-6 few TRBV6-1 CASSTPGTGGGSPLHF TGTGCCAGCAGTACACCCGGGACAGGGGGGGGTTCACCCCTCCACTTT
. TRBJ1-1 few TRBV12-3/TRBV12-4 CASSFTPGANTEAFF TGTGCCAGCAGTTTTACCCCGGGGGCGAACACTGAAGCTTTCTTT
TRBD2 TRBJ2-1 few TRBV5-4 CASSRASGSGEQFF TGTGCCAGCAGCCGGGCTAGCGGGAGCGGTGAGCAGTTCTTC
. TRBJ2-7 few TRBV11-2 CASSPTRRARGLFYEQYF TGTGCCAGCAGCCCGACAAGACGGGCACGGGGCCTCTTCTACGAGCAGTACTTC
. TRBJ1-5 . TRBV19 CASTAWGGQPQHF TGTGCCAGTACCGCATGGGGGGGACAGCCCCAGCATTTT
. TRBJ2-5 . TRBV5-4 CASSLGPSLRGETQYF TGTGCCAGCAGCTTGGGGCCCAGTTTAAGAGGAGAGACCCAGTACTTC
TRBD1 TRBJ2-2 . TRBV6-6 CASSLGQGVGELFF TGTGCCAGCAGTTTGGGACAGGGGGTTGGGGAGCTGTTTTTT
. TRBJ1-1 . TRBV2 CASSEESQRSFF TGTGCCAGCAGTGAAGAGAGCCAAAGGTCTTTCTTT
TRBD2 TRBJ2-3 few TRBV6-5 CARELAGASTDTQYF TGTGCCCGCGAACTAGCGGGGGCCTCCACAGATACGCAGTATTTT
TRBD1 TRBJ1-4 . TRBV18 CASSPTGTGNEKLFF TGTGCCAGCTCACCAACCGGGACAGGGAACGAAAAACTGTTTTTT
. TRBJ2-7 . TRBV7-8 CASQGVGYEQYF TGTGCCAGCCAGGGCGTGGGCTACGAGCAGTACTTC
. TRBJ2-3 few TRBV7-6 CASSLPRRKTSTDTQYF TGTGCCAGCAGCTTACCAAGGCGGAAAACTAGCACAGATACGCAGTATTTT
. TRBJ1-4 few TRBV5-1 CASSDPGTGNEKLFF TGCGCCAGCAGCGACCCCGGGACGGGGAATGAAAAACTGTTTTTT
. TRBJ1-1 . TRBV2 CASTLVRDDTEAFF TGTGCCAGCACGCTTGTAAGGGATGACACTGAAGCTTTCTTT
. TRBJ2-1 . TRBV29-1 CSVEVPGLRNEQFF TGCAGCGTTGAAGTCCCCGGGCTGCGCAATGAGCAGTTCTTC
. TRBJ2-3 . TRBV12-3/TRBV12-4 CASSYSADGTQYF TGTGCCAGCAGTTACAGTGCGGATGGTACGCAGTATTTT
. TRBJ1-6 . TRBV7-8 CASSLDLDAPLHF TGTGCCAGCAGCTTAGATCTGGACGCACCCCTCCACTTT
TRBD1 TRBJ2-3 few TRBV29-1 CSVRTGMNTQYF TGCAGCGTCCGGACAGGGATGAATACGCAGTATTTT
. TRBJ1-5 . TRBV6-2/TRBV6-3 CASTFRRGIDQPQHF TGTGCCAGCACCTTCCGCAGGGGAATCGATCAGCCCCAGCATTTT